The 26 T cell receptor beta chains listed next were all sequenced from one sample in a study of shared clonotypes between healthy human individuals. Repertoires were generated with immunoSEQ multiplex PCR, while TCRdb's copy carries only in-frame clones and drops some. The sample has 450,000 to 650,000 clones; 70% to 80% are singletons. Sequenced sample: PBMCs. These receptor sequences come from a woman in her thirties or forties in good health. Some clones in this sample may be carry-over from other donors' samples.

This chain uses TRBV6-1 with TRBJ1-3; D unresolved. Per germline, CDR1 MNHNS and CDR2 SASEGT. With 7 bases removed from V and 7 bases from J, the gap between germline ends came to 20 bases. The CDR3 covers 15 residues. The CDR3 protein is CASIVGPAPGNTIYF. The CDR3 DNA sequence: TGTGCCAGCATAGTGGGTCCCGCACCAGGCAACACCATATATTTT.

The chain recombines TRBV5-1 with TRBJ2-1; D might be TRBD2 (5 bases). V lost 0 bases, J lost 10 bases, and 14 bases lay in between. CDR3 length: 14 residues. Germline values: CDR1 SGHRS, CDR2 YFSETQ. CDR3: CASSLATPGSEQFF. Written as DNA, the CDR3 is TGCGCCAGCAGCTTGGCGACACCGGGGAGCGAGCAGTTCTTC.

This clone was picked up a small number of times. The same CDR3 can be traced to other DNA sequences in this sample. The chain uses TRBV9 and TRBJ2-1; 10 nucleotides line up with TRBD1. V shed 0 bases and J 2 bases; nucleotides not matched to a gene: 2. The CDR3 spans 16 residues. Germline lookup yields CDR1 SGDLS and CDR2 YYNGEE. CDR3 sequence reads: CASSVVGTGAYNEQFF. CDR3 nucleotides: TGTGCCAGCAGCGTAGTAGGGACAGGGGCCTACAATGAGCAGTTCTTC.

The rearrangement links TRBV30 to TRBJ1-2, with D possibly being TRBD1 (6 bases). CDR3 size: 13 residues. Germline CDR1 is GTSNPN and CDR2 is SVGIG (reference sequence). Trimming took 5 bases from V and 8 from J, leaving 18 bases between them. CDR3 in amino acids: CAWAEQGYQGYTF. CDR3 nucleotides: TGTGCCTGGGCTGAACAGGGATATCAAGGCTACACCTTC.

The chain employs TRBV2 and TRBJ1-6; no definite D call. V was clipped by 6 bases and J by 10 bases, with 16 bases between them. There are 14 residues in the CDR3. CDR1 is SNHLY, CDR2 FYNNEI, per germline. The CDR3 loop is CASSSLGTLSPLHF. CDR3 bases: TGTGCCAGCAGCTCCTTGGGTACCTTGTCACCCCTCCACTTT.

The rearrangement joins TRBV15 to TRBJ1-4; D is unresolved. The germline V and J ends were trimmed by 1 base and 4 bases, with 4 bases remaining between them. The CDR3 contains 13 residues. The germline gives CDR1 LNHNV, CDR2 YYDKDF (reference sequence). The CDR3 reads CATSRGYNEKLFF. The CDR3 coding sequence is TGTGCCACCAGCAGAGGATATAATGAAAAACTGTTTTTT.

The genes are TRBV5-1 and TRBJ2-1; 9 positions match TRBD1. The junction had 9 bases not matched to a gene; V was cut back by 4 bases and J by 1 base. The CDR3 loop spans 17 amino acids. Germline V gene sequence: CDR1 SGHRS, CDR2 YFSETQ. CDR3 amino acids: CASSTTGGVVSYNEQFF. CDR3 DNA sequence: TGCGCCAGCAGCACAACAGGGGGCGTCGTATCCTACAATGAGCAGTTCTTC.

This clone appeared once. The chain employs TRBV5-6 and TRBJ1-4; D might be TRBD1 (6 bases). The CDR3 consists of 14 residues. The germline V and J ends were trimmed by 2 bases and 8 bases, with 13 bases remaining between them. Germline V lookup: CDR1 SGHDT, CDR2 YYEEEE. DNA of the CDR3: TGTGCCAGCAGCTTTTGGGGGCTCGAGGAAAAACTGTTTTTT. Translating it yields CASSFWGLEEKLFF.

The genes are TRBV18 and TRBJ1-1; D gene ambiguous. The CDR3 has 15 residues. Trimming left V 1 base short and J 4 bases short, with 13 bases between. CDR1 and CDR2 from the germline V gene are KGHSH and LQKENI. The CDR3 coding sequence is TGTGCCAGCTCACCACAAGTAGGTAGCGGCACTGAAGCTTTCTTT. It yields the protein CASSPQVGSGTEAFF. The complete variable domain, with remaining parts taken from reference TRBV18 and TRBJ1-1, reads NAGVMQNPRHLVRRRGQEARLRCSPMKGHSHVYWYRQLPEEGLKFMVYLQKENIIDESGMPKERFSAEFPKEGPSILRIQQVVRGDSAAYFCASSPQVGSGTEAFFGQGTRLTVV.

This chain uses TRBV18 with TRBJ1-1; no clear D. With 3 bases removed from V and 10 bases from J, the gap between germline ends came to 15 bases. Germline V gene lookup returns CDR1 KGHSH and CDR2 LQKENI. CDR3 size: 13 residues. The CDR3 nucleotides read TGTGCCAGCTCACCGCAACAGCGGGGTTCAGCTTTCTTT. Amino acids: CASSPQQRGSAFF.

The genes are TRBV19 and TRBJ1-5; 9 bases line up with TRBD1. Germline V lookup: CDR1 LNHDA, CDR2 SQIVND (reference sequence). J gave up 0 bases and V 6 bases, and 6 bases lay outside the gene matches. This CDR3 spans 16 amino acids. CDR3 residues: CASSDRGGYSNQPQHF. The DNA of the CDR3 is TGTGCCAGTAGCGACAGGGGGGGTTATAGCAATCAGCCCCAGCATTTT.

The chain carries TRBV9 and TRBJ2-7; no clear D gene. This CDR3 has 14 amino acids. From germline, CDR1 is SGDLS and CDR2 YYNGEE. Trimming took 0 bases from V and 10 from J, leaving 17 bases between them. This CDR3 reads CASSVGGDPYAQYF. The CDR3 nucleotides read TGTGCCAGCAGCGTAGGTGGGGATCCCTACGCTCAGTACTTC.

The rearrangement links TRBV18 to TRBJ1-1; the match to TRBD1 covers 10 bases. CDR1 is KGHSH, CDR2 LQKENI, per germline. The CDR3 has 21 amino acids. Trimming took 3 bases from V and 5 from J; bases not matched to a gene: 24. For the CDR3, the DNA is TGTGCCAGCTCACCGAGACGGGGCCCAGGCCGACAGGGGGCGCGGGATACTGAAGCTTTCTTT. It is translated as CASSPRRGPGRQGARDTEAFF.

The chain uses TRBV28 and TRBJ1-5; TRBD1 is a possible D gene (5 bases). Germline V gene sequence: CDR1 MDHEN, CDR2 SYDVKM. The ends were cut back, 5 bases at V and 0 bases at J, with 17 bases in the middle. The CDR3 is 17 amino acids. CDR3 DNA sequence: TGTGCCAGCAGTCCAGAACTCGACAGAGATAGCAATCAGCCCCAGCATTTT. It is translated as CASSPELDRDSNQPQHF.

As DNA, the CDR3 is TGTGCCAGCAGCTTTGTAGCACAGGGCACCAATCAGCCCCAGCATTTT. Translation: CASSFVAQGTNQPQHF. V gene TRBV5-5 combines with J gene TRBJ1-5, with TRBD1 as a possible D gene (6 bases). The V gene's germline CDR1 is SGHKS and CDR2 YYEKEE (reference sequence). CDR3 length equals 16 residues. The V gene lost 2 bases and the J gene lost 3 bases, with 15 bases spanning the gap. Looking up the rest from reference TRBV5-5 and TRBJ1-5 gives the full variable domain: DAGVTQSPTHLIKTRGQQVTLRCSPISGHKSVSWYQQVLGQGPQFIFQYYEKEERGRGNFPDRFSARQFPNYSSELNVNALLLGDSALYLCASSFVAQGTNQPQHFGDGTRLSIL.

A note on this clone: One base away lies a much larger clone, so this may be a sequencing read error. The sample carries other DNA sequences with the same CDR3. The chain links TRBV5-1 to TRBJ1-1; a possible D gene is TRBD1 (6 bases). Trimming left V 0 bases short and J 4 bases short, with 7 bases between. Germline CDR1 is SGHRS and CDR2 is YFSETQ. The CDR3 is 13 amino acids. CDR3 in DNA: TGCGCCAGCAGCTTGGACAGGGCCACTGAAGCTTTCTTT. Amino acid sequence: CASSLDRATEAFF. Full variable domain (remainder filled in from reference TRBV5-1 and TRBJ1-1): KAGVTQTPRYLIKTRGQQVTLSCSPISGHRSVSWYQQTPGQGLQFLFEYFSETQRNKGNFPGRFSGRQFSNSRSEMNVSTLELGDSALYLCASSLDRATEAFFGQGTRLTVV.

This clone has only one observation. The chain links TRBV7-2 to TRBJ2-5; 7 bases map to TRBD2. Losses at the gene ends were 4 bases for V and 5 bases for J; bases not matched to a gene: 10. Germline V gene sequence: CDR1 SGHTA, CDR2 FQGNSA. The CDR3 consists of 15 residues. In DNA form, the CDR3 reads TGTGCCAGCAGCTCCACGGGGGGAACCTGGGAGACCCAGTACTTC. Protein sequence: CASSSTGGTWETQYF.

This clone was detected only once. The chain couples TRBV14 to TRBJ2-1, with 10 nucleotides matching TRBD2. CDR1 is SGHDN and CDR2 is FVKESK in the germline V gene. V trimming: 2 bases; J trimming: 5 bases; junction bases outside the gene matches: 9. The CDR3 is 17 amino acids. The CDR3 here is CASSQSGAGGIHNEQFF. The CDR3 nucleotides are TGTGCCAGCAGCCAATCCGGAGCGGGAGGGATCCACAATGAGCAGTTCTTC.

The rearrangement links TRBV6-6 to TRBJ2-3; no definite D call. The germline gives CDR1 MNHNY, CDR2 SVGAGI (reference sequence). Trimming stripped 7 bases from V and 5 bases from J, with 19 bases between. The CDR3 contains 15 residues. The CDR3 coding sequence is TGTGCCAGCAAGGCTGGATTAGAATCCCTAGATACGCAGTATTTT. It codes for CASKAGLESLDTQYF.

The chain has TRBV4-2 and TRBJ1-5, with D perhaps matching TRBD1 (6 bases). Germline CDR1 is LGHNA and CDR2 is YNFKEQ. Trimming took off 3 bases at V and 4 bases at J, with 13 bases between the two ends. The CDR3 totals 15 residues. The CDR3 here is CASSQGARENQPQHF. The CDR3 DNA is TGTGCCAGCAGCCAGGGGGCTCGGGAAAATCAGCCCCAGCATTTT.

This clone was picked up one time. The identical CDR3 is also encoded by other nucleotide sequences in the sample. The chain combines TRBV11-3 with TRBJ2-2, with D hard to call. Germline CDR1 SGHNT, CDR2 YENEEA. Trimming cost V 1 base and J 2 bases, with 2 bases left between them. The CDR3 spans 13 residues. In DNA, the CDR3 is TGTGCCAGCAGCTTAGTAAACACCGGGGAGCTGTTTTTT. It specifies CASSLVNTGELFF.

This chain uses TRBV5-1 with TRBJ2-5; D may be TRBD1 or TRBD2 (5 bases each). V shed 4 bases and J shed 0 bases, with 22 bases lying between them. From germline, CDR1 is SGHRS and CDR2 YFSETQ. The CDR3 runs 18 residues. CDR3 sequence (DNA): TGCGCCAGCAGCCATGCCCCGAGGGGCGGTCGGTACCAAGAGACCCAGTACTTC. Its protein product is CASSHAPRGGRYQETQYF.

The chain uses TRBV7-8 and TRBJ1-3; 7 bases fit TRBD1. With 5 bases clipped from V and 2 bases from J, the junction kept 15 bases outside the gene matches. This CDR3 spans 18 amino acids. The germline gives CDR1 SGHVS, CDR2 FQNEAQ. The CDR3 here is CASSATGGQAGTGNTIYF. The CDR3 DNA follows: TGTGCCAGCAGCGCCACCGGCGGACAGGCAGGGACTGGAAACACCATATATTTT.

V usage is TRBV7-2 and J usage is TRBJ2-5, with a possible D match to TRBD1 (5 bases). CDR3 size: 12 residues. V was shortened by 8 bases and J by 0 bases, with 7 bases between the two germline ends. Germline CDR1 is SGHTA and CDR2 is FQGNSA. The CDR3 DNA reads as TGTGCCAGCGGGGCTAACCAAGAGACCCAGTACTTC. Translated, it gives CASGANQETQYF. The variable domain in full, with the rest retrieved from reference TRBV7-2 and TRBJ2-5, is GAGVSQSPSNKVTEKGKDVELRCDPISGHTALYWYRQSLGQGLEFLIYFQGNSAPDKSGLPSDRFSAERTGGSVSTLTIQRTQQEDSAVYLCASGANQETQYFGPGTRLLVL.

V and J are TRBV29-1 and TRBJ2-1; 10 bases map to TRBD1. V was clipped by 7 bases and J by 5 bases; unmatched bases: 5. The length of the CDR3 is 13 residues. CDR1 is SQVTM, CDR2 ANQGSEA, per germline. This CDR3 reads CSGGQGEHNEQFF. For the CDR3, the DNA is TGCAGCGGTGGACAGGGGGAGCACAATGAGCAGTTCTTC.

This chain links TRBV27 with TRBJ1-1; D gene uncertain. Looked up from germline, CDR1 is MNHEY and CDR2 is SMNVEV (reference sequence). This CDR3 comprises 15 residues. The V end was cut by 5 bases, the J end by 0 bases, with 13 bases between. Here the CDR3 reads CASSQRAPLNTEAFF. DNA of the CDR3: TGTGCCAGCAGTCAACGGGCGCCTTTGAACACTGAAGCTTTCTTT.